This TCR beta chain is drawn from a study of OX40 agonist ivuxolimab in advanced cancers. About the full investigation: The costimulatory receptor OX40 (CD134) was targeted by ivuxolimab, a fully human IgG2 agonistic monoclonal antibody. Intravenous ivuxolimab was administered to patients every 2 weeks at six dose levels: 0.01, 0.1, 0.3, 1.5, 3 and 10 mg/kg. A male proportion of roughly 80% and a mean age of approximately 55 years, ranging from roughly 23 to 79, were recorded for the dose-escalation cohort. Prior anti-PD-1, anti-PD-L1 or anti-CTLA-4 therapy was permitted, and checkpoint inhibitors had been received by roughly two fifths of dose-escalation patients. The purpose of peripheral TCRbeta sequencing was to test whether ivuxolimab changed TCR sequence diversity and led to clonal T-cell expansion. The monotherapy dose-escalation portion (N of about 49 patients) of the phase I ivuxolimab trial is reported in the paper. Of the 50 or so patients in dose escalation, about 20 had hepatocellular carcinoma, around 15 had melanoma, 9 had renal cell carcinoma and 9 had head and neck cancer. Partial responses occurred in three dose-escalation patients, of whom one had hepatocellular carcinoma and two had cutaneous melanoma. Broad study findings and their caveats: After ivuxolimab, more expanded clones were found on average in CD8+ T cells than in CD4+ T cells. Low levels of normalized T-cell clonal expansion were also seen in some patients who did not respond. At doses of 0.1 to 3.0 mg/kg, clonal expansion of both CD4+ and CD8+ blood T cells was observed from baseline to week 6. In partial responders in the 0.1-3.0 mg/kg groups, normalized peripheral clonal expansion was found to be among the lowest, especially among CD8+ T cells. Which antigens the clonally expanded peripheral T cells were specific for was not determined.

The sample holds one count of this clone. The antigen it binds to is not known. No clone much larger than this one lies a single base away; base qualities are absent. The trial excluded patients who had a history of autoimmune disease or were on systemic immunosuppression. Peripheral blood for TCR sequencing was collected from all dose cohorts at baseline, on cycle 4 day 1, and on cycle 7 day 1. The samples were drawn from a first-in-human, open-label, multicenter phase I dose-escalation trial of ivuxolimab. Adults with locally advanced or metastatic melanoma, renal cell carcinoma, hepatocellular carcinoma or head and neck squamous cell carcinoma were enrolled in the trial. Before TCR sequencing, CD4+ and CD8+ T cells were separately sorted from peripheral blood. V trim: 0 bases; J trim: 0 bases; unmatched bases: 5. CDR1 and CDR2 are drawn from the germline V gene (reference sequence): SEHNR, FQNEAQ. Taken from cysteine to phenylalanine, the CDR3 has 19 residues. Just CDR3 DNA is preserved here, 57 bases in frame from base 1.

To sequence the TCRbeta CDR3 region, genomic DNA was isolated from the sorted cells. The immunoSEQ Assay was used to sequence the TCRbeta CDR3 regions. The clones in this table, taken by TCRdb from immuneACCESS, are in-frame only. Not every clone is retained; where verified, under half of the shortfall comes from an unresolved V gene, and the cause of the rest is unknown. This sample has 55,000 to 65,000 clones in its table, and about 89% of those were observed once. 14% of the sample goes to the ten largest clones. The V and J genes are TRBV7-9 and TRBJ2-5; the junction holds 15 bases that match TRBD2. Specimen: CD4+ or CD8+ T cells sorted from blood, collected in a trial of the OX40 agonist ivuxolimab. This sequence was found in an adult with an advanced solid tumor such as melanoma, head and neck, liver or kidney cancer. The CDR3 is CASSLARTSGRVYQETQYF. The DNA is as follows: TGTGCCAGCAGCTTAGCGAGGACTAGCGGGAGGGTGTACCAAGAGACCCAGTACTTC.